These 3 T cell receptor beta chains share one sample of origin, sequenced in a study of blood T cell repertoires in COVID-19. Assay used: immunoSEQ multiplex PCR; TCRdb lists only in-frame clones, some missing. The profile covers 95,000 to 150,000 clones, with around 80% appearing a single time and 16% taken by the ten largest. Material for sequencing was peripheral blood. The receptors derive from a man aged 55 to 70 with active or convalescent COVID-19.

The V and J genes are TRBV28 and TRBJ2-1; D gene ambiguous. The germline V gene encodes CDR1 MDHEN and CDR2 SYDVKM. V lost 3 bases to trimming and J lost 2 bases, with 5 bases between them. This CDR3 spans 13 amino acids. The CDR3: CASSLAAYNEQFF. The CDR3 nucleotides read TGTGCCAGCAGTTTGGCCGCCTACAATGAGCAGTTCTTC.

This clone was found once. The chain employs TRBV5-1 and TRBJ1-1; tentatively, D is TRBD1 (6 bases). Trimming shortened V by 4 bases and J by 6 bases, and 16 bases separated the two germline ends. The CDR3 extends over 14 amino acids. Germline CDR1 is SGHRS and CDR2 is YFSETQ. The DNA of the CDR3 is TGCGCCAGCAGCCCAAGGGGCAGGGGCCCTGAAGCTTTCTTT. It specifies CASSPRGRGPEAFF.

The CDR3 here is CASSQEAGARETQYF. The CDR3 DNA reads as TGTGCCAGCAGCCAAGAAGCAGGGGCGCGGGAGACCCAGTACTTC. This chain joins TRBV3-1 (or the pseudogene TRBV3-2) and TRBJ2-5; D is possibly TRBD1 (6 bases). The CDR3 runs to 15 residues. Between the trimmed V and J ends, which lost 0 bases and 5 bases, there was a span of 13 bases. The germline V gene encodes CDR1 LGHDT and CDR2 YNNKEL (reference sequence).